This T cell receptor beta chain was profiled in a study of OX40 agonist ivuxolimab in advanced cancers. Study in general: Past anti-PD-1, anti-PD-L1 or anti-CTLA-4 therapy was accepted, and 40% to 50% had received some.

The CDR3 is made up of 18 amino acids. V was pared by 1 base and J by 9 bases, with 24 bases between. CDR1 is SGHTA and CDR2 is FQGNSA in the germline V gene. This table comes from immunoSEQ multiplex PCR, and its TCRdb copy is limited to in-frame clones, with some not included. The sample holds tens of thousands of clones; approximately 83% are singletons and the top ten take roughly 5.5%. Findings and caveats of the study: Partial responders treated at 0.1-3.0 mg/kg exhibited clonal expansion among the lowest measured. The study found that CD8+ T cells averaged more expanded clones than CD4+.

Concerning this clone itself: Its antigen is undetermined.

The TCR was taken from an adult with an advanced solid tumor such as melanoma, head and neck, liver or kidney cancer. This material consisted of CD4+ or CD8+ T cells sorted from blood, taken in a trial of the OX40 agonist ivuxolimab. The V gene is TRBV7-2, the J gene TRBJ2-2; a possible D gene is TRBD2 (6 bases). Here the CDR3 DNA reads TGTGCCAGCAGCTTAGTACCCGTAGCGGATGGGAGAAGCAGGGAGCTGTTTTTT. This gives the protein CASSLVPVADGRSRELFF.